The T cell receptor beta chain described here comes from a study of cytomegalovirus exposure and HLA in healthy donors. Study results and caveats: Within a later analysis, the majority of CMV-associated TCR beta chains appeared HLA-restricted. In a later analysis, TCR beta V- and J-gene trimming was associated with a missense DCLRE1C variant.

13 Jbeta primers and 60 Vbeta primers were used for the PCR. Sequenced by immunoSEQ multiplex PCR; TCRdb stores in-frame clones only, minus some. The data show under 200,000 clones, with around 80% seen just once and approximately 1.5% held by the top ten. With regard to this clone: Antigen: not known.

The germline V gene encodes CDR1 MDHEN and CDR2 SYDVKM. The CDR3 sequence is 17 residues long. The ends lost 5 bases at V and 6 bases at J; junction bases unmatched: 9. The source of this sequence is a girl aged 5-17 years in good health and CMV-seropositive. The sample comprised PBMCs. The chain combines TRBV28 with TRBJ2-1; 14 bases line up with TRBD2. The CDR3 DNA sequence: TGTGCCAGCAGTCCACTCCCCGGGACTAGCGGGGGCAATGAGCAGTTCTTC. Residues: CASSPLPGTSGGNEQFF.